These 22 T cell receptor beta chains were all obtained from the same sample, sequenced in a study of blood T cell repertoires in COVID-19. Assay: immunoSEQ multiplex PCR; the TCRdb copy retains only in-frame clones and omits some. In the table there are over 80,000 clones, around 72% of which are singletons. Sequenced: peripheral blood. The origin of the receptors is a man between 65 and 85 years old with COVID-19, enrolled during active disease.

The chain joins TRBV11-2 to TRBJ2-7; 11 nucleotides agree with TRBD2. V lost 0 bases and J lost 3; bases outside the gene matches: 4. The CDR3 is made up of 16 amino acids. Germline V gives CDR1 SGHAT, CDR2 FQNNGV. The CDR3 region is CASSLDQLAGVYEQYF. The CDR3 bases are TGTGCCAGCAGCTTAGATCAACTAGCGGGAGTCTACGAGCAGTACTTC.

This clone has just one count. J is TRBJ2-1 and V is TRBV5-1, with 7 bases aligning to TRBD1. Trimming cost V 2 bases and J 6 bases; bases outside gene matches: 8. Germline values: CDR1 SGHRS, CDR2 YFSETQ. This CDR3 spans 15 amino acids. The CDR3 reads CASSFTGQNSNEQFF. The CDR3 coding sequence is TGCGCCAGCAGCTTTACGGGACAGAATTCCAATGAGCAGTTCTTC. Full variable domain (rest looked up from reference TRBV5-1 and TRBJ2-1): KAGVTQTPRYLIKTRGQQVTLSCSPISGHRSVSWYQQTPGQGLQFLFEYFSETQRNKGNFPGRFSGRQFSNSRSEMNVSTLELGDSALYLCASSFTGQNSNEQFFGPGTRLTVL.

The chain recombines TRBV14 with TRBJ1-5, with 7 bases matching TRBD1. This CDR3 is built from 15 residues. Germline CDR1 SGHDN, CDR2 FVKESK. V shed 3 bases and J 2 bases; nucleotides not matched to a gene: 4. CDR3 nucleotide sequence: TGTGCCAGCAGCCAGGGGACAGCCGGCAATCAGCCCCAGCATTTT. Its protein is CASSQGTAGNQPQHF.

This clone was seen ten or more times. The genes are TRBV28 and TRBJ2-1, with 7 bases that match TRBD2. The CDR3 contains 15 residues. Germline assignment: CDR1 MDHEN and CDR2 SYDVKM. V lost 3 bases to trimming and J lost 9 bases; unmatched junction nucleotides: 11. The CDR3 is CASSFLSGRESEQFF. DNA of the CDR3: TGTGCCAGCAGTTTTCTGTCAGGGCGGGAGTCTGAGCAGTTCTTC.

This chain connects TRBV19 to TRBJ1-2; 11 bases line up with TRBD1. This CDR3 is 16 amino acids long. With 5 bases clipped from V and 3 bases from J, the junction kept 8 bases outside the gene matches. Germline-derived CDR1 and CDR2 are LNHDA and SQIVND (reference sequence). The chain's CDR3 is CASSDPWDRGDYGYTF. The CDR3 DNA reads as TGTGCCAGTAGTGACCCCTGGGACAGGGGGGACTATGGCTACACCTTC.

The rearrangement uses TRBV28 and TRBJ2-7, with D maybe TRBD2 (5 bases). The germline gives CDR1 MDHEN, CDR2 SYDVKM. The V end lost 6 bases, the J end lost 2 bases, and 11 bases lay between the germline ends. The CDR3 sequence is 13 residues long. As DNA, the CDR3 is TGTGCCAGCAGCCTCGGGATCCCCTACGAGCAGTACTTC. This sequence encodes CASSLGIPYEQYF.

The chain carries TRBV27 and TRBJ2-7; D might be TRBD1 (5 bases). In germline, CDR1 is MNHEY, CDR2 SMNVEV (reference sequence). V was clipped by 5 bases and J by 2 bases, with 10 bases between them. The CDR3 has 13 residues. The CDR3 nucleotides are TGTGCCAGCAGTATGACAGCGACCTACGAGCAGTACTTC. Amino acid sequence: CASSMTATYEQYF.

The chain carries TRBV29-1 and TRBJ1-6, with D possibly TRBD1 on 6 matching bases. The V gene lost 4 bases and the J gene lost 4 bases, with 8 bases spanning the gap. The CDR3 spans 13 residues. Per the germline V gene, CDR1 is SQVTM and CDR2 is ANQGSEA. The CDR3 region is CSVGTDYNSPLHF. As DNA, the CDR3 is TGCAGCGTTGGGACAGATTATAATTCACCCCTCCACTTT.

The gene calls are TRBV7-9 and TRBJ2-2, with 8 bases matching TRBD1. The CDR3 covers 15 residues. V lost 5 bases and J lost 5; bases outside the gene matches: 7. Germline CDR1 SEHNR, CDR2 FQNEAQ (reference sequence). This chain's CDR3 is CASSRGTGGTGELFF. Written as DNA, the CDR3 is TGTGCCAGCAGCCGAGGCACAGGGGGAACCGGGGAGCTGTTTTTT.

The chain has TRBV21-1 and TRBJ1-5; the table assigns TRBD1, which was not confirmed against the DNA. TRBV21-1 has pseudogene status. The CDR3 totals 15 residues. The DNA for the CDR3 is TGTGCCAGCAGCAACCCAAACAGGAGCAATCAGCCCCAGCATTTT. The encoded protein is CASSNPNRSNQPQHF.

CDR3 amino acids: CASSYIGRSYNEQFF. CDR3 nucleotides: TGTGCCAGCAGTTACATAGGGAGGTCCTACAATGAGCAGTTCTTC. The genes are TRBV6-5 and TRBJ2-1; a possible D gene is TRBD2 (6 bases). Germline values: CDR1 MNHEY, CDR2 SVGAGI. V gave up 2 bases and J gave up 1 base, with 9 bases separating them. The CDR3 is made up of 15 amino acids.

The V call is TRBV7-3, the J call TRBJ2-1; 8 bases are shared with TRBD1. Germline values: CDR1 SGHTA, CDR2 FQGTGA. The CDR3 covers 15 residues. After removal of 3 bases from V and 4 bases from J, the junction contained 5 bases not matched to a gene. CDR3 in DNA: TGTGCCAGCAGCTTTGACAGGGGCCAGTACAATGAGCAGTTCTTC. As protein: CASSFDRGQYNEQFF.

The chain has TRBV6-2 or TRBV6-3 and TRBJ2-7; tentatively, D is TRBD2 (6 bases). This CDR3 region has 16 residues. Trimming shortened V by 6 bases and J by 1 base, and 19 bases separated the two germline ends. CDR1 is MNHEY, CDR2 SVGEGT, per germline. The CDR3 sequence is CASSQLLGTPSYEQYF. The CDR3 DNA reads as TGTGCCAGCAGCCAACTACTGGGGACTCCTTCCTACGAGCAGTACTTC.

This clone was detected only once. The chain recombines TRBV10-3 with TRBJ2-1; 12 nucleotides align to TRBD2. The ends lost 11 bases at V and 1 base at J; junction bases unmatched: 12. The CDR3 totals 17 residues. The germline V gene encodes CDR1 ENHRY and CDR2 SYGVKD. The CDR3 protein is CAGSGTSGPSSYNEQFF. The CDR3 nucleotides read TGTGCCGGTTCCGGGACTAGCGGGCCATCTTCCTACAATGAGCAGTTCTTC.

The chain's CDR3 is CASTRLAGLSETQYF. CDR3 nucleotides: TGTGCCAGTACTCGACTAGCGGGACTCTCCGAGACCCAGTACTTC. The chain carries TRBV19 and TRBJ2-5; 11 bases line up with TRBD2. The germline V gene encodes CDR1 LNHDA and CDR2 SQIVND (reference sequence). V gave up 7 bases and J gave up 5 bases; unmatched junction bases: 9. The CDR3 runs to 15 residues.

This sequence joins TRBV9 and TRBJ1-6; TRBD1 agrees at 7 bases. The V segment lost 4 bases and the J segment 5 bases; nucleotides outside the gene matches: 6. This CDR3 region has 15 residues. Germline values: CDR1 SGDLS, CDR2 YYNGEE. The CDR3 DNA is TGTGCCAGCAGCCCGCGGACAGGAAATAATTCACCCCTCCACTTT. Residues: CASSPRTGNNSPLHF.

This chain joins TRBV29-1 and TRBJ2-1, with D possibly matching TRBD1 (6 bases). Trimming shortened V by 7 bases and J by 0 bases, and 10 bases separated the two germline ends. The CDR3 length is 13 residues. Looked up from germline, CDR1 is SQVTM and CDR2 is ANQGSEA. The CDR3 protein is CSALQGSYNEQFF. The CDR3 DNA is TGCAGCGCATTACAGGGCTCCTACAATGAGCAGTTCTTC.

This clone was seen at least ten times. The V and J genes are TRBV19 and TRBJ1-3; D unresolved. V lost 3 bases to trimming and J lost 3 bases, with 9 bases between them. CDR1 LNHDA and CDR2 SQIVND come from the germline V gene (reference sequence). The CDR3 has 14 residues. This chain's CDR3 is CASSISTLGNTIYF. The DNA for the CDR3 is TGTGCCAGTAGTATCTCGACACTTGGAAACACCATATATTTT.

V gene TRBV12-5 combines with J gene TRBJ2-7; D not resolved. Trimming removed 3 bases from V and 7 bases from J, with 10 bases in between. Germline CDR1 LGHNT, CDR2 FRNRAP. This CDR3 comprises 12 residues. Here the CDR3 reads CASGFGTREQYF. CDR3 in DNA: TGTGCTAGTGGTTTTGGAACGAGGGAGCAGTACTTC.

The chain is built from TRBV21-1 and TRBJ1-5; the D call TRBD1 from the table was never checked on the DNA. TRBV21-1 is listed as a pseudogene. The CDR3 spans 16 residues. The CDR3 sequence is CASSKGQGVTNQPQHF. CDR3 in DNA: TGTGCCAGCAGCAAGGGACAGGGGGTAACGAATCAGCCCCAGCATTTT.

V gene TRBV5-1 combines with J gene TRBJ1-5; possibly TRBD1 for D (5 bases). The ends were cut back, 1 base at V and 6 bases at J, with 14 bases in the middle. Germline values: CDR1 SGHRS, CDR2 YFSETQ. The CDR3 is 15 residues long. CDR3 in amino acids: CASSLRPGGTQPQHF. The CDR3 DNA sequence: TGCGCCAGCAGCTTGCGGCCCGGGGGTACTCAGCCCCAGCATTTT.

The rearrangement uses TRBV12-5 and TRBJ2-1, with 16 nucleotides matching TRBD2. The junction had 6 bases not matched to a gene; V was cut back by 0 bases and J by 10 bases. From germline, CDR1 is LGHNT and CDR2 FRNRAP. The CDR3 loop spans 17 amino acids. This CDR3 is CASGLVGTSGRGREQFF. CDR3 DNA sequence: TGTGCTAGTGGTTTGGTCGGGACTAGCGGGAGGGGCAGGGAGCAGTTCTTC. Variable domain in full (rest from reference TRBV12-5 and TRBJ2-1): DARVTQTPRHKVTEMGQEVTMRCQPILGHNTVFWYRQTMMQGLELLAYFRNRAPLDDSGMPKDRFSAEMPDATLATLKIQPSEPRDSAVYFCASGLVGTSGRGREQFFGPGTRLTVL.